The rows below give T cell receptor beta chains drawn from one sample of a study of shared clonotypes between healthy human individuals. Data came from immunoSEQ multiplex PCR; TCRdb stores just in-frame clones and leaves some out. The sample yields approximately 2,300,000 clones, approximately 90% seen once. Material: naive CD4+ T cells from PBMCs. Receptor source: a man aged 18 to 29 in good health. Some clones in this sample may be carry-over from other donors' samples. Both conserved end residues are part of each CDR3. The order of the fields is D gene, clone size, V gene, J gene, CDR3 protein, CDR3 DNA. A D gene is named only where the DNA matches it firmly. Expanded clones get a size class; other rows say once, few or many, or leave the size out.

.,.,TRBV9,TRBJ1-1,CASSFREGGLANTEAFF,TGTGCCAGCAGCTTTAGAGAAGGGGGACTCGCAAACACTGAAGCTTTCTTT
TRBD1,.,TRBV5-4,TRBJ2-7,CASSLGGGLSYEQYF,TGTGCCAGCAGCTTGGGAGGGGGCCTTTCCTACGAGCAGTACTTC
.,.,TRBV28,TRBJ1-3,CASTSSGAPISGNTIYF,TGTGCCAGCACCAGCTCAGGGGCGCCTATCTCTGGAAACACCATATATTTT
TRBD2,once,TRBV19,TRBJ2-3,CASTRSAGYTDTQYF,TGTGCCAGTACAAGGTCAGCGGGGTACACAGATACGCAGTATTTT
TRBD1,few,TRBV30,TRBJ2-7,CAWSNEDRGIYEQYF,TGTGCCTGGAGTAATGAGGACAGGGGGATTTACGAGCAGTACTTC
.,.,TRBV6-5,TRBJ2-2,CASSSFTGELFF,TGTGCCAGCAGTTCCTTCACCGGGGAGCTGTTTTTT
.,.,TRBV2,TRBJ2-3,CASHDGGGGTDTQYF,TGTGCCAGCCATGATGGTGGAGGGGGCACAGATACGCAGTATTTT
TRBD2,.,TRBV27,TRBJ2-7,CASSLHLAGGYEQYF,TGTGCCAGCAGTCTCCACCTAGCGGGAGGCTACGAGCAGTACTTC
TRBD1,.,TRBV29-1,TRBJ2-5,CSVRDRVTQYF,TGCAGCGTCCGGGACAGGGTGACCCAGTACTTC
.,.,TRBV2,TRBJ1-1,CASRPSERGATEAFF,TGTGCCAGCAGGCCGAGCGAGAGGGGCGCTACTGAAGCTTTCTTT
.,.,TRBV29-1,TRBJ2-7,CSVTTLFGDEQYF,TGCAGCGTAACCACCTTATTCGGCGACGAGCAGTACTTC
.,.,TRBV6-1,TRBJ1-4,CASTRGEAREKLFF,TGTGCCAGCACGCGGGGCGAGGCCCGGGAAAAACTGTTTTTT
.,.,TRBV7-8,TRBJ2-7,CASSPYTYYEQYF,TGTGCCAGCAGCCCATATACCTACTACGAGCAGTACTTC
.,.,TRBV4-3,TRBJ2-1,CASSQGLSSYNEQFF,TGCGCCAGCAGCCAGGGCCTGAGCTCCTACAATGAGCAGTTCTTC
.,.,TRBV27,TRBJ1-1,CASSLLQGGTEAFF,TGTGCCAGCAGTTTATTGCAGGGTGGCACTGAAGCTTTCTTT
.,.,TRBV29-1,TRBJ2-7,CSVEVVASPYEQYF,TGCAGCGTTGAAGTGGTGGCTTCCCCCTACGAGCAGTACTTC
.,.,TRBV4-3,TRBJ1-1,CASSQVGGRGTEAFF,TGCGCCAGCAGCCAAGTAGGGGGGCGTGGGACTGAAGCTTTCTTT
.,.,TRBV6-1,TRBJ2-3,CASSRLVSDTQYF,TGTGCCAGCAGTAGACTAGTGTCAGATACGCAGTATTTT